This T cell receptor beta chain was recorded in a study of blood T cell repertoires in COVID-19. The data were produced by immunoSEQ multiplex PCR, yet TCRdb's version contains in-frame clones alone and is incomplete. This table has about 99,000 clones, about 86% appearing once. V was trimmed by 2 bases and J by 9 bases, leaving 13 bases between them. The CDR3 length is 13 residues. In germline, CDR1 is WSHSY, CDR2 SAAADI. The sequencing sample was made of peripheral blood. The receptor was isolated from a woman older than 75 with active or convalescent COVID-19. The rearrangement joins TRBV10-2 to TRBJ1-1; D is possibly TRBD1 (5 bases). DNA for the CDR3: TGCGCCAGCAGTGAGATCCAGGGTGTTAAAGCTTTCTTT. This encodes CASSEIQGVKAFF.